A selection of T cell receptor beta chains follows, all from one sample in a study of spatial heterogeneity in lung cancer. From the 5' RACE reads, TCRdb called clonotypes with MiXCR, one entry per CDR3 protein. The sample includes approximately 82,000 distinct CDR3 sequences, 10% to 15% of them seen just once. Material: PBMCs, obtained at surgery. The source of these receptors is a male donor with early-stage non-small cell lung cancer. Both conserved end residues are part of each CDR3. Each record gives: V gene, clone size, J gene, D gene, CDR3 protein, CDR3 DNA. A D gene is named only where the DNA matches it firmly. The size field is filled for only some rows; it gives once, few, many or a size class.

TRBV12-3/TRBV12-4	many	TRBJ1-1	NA	CASSFLGTEAFF	TGTGCCAGCAGTTTCCTGGGGACTGAAGCTTTCTTT
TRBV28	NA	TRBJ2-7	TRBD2	CASRGGIYEQYF	TGTGCCAGCAGGGGGGGGATCTACGAGCAGTACTTC
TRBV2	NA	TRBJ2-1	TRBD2	CASTKLSSGVYNEQFF	TGTGCCAGCACCAAACTTTCTAGCGGAGTTTACAATGAGCAGTTCTTC
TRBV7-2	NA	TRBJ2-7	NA	CASSFEATTGEQYF	TGTGCCAGCAGCTTCGAGGCTACTACGGGAGAGCAGTACTTC
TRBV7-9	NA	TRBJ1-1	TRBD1	CASSSQGGNLNTEAFF	TGTGCCAGCAGCTCCCAGGGGGGGAACCTGAACACTGAAGCTTTCTTT
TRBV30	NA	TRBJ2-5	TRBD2	CAWSKVAGEAETQYF	TGTGCCTGGAGTAAGGTAGCGGGAGAAGCAGAGACCCAGTACTTC
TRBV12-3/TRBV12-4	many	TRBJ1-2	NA	CASSLSYRSNYGYTF	TGTGCCAGCAGTTTAAGTTACCGCTCTAACTATGGCTACACCTTC
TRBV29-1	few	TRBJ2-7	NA	CSVVAPPGPYEQYF	TGCAGCGTTGTAGCTCCCCCTGGGCCCTACGAGCAGTACTTC
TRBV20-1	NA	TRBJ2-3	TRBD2	CSSGGARTDTQYF	TGCAGTAGCGGGGGGGCCCGCACAGATACGCAGTATTTT
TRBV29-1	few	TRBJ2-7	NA	CSGRDNAYEQYF	TGCAGCGGCCGGGACAATGCCTACGAGCAGTACTTC
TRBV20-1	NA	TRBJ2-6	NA	CSAREGAGANVQTF	TGCAGTGCTAGAGAAGGGGCTGGGGCCAACGTCCAGACTTTC
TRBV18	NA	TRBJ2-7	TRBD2	CASSPRIASGGSYEQYF	TGTGCCAGCTCACCAAGGATAGCTAGCGGGGGCTCCTACGAGCAGTACTTC
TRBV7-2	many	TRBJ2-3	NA	CASSLIGDTQYF	TGTGCCAGCAGCTTAATAGGGGATACGCAGTATTTT
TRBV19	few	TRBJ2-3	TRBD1	CASAGQGTDTQYF	TGTGCCAGTGCGGGACAGGGAACAGATACGCAGTATTTT
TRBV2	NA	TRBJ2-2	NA	CASSEGATGELFF	TGTGCCAGCAGTGAGGGGGCTACCGGGGAGCTGTTTTTT
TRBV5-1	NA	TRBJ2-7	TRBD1	CASSLSGQGAPYEQYF	TGCGCCAGCAGCTTGTCAGGACAGGGGGCCCCCTACGAGCAGTACTTC
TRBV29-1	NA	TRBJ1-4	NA	CSVKSPGSGDEKLFF	TGCAGCGTGAAGTCCCCGGGGAGTGGAGATGAAAAACTGTTTTTT
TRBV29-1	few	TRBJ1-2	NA	CSVEGPEGYTF	TGCAGCGTTGAGGGGCCCGAGGGCTACACCTTC
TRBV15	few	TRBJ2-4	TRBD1	CATSRDRGPGSNIQYF	TGTGCCACCAGCAGAGATAGGGGGCCAGGGTCAAACATTCAGTACTTC
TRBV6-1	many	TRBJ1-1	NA	CASSIQPKGDTEAFF	TGTGCCAGCAGTATCCAGCCCAAGGGGGACACTGAAGCTTTCTTT
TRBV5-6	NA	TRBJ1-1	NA	CASSWGLGNTEAFF	TGTGCCAGCAGCTGGGGGCTGGGGAACACTGAAGCTTTCTTT
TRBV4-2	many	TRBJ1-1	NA	CASSQDVDKAFF	TGTGCCAGCAGCCAAGATGTGGACAAAGCTTTCTTT
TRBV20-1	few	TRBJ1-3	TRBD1	CSAARTGTGNTIYF	TGCAGTGCTGCCCGGACAGGGACTGGAAACACCATATATTTT
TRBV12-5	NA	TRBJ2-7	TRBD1	CASGLMPGGLDYEQYF	TGTGCTAGTGGTTTGATGCCAGGGGGTCTAGACTACGAGCAGTACTTC
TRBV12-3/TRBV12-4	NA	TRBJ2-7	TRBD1	CASSPRGPAYEQYF	TGTGCCAGCAGTCCGAGGGGGCCGGCCTACGAGCAGTACTTC
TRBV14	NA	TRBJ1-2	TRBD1	CASSHPGQGHDYGYIF	TGTGCCAGCAGCCATCCCGGACAGGGGCATGACTATGGCTACATCTTC
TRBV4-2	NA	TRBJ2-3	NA	CASSQESIDTQYF	TGTGCCAGCAGCCAAGAATCGATCGATACGCAGTATTTT
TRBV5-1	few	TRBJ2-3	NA	CASSPLLSTDTQYF	TGCGCCAGCAGCCCCCTGCTGAGCACAGATACGCAGTATTTT
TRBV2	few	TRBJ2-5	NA	CASLKEQGGLVPQYF	TGTGCCAGCTTAAAGGAACAGGGCGGCCTTGTGCCCCAGTACTTC
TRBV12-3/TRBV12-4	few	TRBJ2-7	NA	CASSLSGSKGEQYF	TGTGCCAGCAGTTTATCAGGGTCCAAAGGCGAGCAGTACTTC
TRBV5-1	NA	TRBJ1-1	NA	CASSRGEVNTEAFF	TGCGCCAGCAGCCGTGGAGAGGTGAACACTGAAGCTTTCTTT
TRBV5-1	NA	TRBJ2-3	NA	CASSLDGTDTQYF	TGCGCCAGCAGCTTAGACGGCACAGATACGCAGTATTTT
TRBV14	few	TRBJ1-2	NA	CASTGTGGPRVYGYTF	TGTGCCAGCACCGGAACGGGAGGGCCGAGAGTATATGGCTACACCTTC
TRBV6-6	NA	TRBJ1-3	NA	CASSYAGEGNTIYF	TGTGCCAGCAGTTACGCGGGCGAAGGAAACACCATATATTTT
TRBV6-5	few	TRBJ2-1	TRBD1	CASSYLPRTGGVHNEQFF	TGTGCCAGCAGTTACTTACCGCGGACAGGGGGCGTCCACAATGAGCAGTTCTTC
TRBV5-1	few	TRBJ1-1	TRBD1	CASSLAGQSGNTEAFF	TGCGCCAGCAGCTTGGCGGGACAGAGTGGGAACACTGAAGCTTTCTTT
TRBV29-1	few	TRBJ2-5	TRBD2	CSGIGGLAGETQYF	TGCAGCGGGATCGGTGGTCTAGCGGGGGAGACCCAGTACTTC
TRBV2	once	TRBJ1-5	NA	CASSRGGNQPQQF	TGTGCCAGCAGCCGGGGGGGGAATCAGCCCCAGCAATTT
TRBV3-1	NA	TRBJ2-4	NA	CASSQDGGRRNIQYF	TGTGCCAGCAGCCAAGACGGGGGAAGGAGGAACATTCAGTACTTC
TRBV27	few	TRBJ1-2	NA	CASSKAILYGYTF	TGTGCCAGCAGTAAGGCGATTCTTTATGGCTACACCTTC
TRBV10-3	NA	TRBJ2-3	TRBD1	CAISTGDRTDTQYF	TGTGCCATTTCTACAGGGGACCGAACAGATACGCAGTATTTT
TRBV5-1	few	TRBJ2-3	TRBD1	CASSIGQGRRTDTQYF	TGCGCCAGCAGCATAGGACAGGGGCGACGCACAGATACGCAGTATTTT
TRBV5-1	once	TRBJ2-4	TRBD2	CASSLAPSGRVTYF	TGCGCCAGCAGCTTGGCGCCTAGCGGGAGGGTCACGTACTTC
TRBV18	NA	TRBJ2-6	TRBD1	CASSPGTGISGANVLTF	TGTGCCAGCTCACCCGGGACAGGGATCTCTGGGGCCAACGTCCTGACTTTC
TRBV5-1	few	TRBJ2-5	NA	CASTEGGGGAQETQYF	TGCGCCAGCACCGAGGGGGGAGGCGGGGCCCAAGAGACCCAGTACTTC
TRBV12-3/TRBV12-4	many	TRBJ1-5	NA	CASNPQGGQPQHF	TGTGCCAGCAACCCTCAGGGAGGGCAGCCCCAGCATTTT
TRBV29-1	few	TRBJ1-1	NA	CSVEEGGGTEAFF	TGCAGCGTTGAAGAAGGAGGGGGCACTGAAGCTTTCTTT
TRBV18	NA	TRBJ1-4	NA	CASSAGVSEKLFF	TGTGCCAGCTCTGCGGGGGTCAGCGAAAAACTGTTTTTT
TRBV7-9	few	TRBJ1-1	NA	CASSSWLTEAFF	TGTGCCAGCAGCTCCTGGCTTACTGAAGCTTTCTTT
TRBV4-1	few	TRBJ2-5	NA	CASSQDRGRRGETQYF	TGCGCCAGCAGCCAAGATAGAGGCAGGAGGGGAGAGACCCAGTACTTC
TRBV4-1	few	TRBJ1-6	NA	CASSQGTQQNSPLHF	TGCGCCAGCAGCCAAGGAACTCAACAAAATTCACCCCTCCACTTT
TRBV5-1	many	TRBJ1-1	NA	CASSPPGGGTEAFF	TGCGCCAGCAGCCCGCCGGGTGGAGGTACTGAAGCTTTCTTT
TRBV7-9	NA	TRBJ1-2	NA	CASSPWPQSRVNYGYTF	TGTGCCAGCAGCCCCTGGCCTCAATCTCGGGTTAACTATGGCTACACCTTC
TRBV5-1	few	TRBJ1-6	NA	CASSLRQGESPLHF	TGCGCCAGCAGCTTACGGCAGGGCGAGTCACCCCTCCACTTT
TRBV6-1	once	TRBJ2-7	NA	CASSEETGLVLAPGYEQYF	TGTGCCAGCAGTGAAGAAACAGGTTTGGTCCTAGCGCCAGGCTACGAGCAGTACTTC
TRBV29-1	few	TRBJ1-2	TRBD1	CSVGEQGRYTF	TGCAGCGTTGGGGAACAGGGGCGCTACACCTTC
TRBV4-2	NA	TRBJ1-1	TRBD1	CASSQGSTGQLSTEAFF	TGTGCCAGCAGCCAAGGAAGCACGGGACAGCTTAGCACTGAAGCTTTCTTT
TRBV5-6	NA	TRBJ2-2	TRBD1	CASSSGQGAGELFF	TGTGCCAGCAGCTCTGGACAGGGGGCCGGGGAGCTGTTTTTT
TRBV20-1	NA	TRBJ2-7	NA	CSARVPQAPYEQYF	TGCAGTGCTAGAGTCCCGCAGGCCCCCTACGAGCAGTACTTC